This T cell receptor beta chain emerged from a study of OX40 agonist ivuxolimab in advanced cancers. The sample holds a few counts of this clone. Using immunoSEQ multiplex PCR, the repertoire was profiled, and TCRdb retains in-frame clones only, with some absent. In the table there are around 110,000 clones, roughly 93% of which are singletons. Germline V gives CDR1 MNHNS, CDR2 SASEGT. V was trimmed by 6 bases and J by 1 base, leaving 4 bases between them. The CDR3 is made up of 12 amino acids. Material: CD4+ or CD8+ T cells sorted from blood, obtained in a trial of the OX40 agonist ivuxolimab. The TCR sequence derives from an adult with an advanced solid tumor such as melanoma, head and neck, liver or kidney cancer. The V gene is TRBV6-1, the J gene TRBJ1-5, with D unclear. The CDR3 protein is CASRESNQPQHF. The CDR3 coding sequence is TGTGCCAGCAGGGAGAGCAATCAGCCCCAGCATTTT.